This TCR beta chain was recorded in a study of T cells after yellow fever vaccination. Findings and caveats of the study: The study re-detected most primary-vaccination clones after the booster (96% CD4, roughly 90% CD8).

This clonotype was seen many times. Antigen: not known. Template switching by 5'RACE produced TCR cDNA, adding a universal primer site and UMIs. TCRdb fed the 5' RACE reads into MiXCR, producing one record per CDR3 protein. Here the sample spans hundreds of thousands of distinct CDR3 sequences, roughly 13% being singletons. The CDR3 loop spans 15 amino acids. With 5 bases removed from V and 2 bases from J, the gap between germline ends came to 16 bases. Germline loops: CDR1 SGHVS, CDR2 FNYEAQ. Sequences were derived from PBMCs, sampled on the day of the yellow fever booster vaccination. The receptor was derived from a man aged 25 to 45 who received the YFV17D yellow fever vaccine. The chain links TRBV7-6 to TRBJ2-7; possible D gene TRBD1, 6 bases. CDR3: CASSPETTGTYEQYF. The CDR3 nucleotides are TGTGCCAGCAGCCCAGAAACAACAGGGACCTACGAGCAGTACTTC. Using reference TRBV7-6 and TRBJ2-7 for the parts outside the CDR3, the full variable domain is GAGVSQSPRYKVTKRGQDVALRCDPISGHVSLYWYRQALGQGPEFLTYFNYEAQQDKSGLPNDRFSAERPEGSISTLTIQRTEQRDSAMYRCASSPETTGTYEQYFGPGTRLTVT.